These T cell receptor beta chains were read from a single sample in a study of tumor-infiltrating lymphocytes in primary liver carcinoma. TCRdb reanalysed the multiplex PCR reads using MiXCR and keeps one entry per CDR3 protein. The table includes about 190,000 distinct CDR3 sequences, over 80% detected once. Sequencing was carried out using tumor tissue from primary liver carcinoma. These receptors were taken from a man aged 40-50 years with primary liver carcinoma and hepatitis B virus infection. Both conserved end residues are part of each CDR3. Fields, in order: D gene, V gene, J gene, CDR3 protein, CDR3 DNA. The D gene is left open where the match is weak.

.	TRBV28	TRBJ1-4	CASSIGDIFATNEKLFF	TGTGCCAGCAGTATTGGGGACATATTTGCAACTAATGAAAAACTGTTTTTT
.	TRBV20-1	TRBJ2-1	CSVRGPSQQFF	TGCAGTGTCAGAGGACCTAGTCAGCAGTTCTTC
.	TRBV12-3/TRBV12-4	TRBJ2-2	CASSPGSRSDGKLFF	TGTGCCAGCTCACCGGGGAGTAGGTCTGACGGGAAGCTGTTTTTT
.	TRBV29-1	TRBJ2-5	CSDESAVGRSETQYF	TGTAGCGATGAATCCGCGGTGGGTAGATCGGAGACCCAGTACTTC
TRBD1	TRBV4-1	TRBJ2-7	CASSRGGRQGFSYEQYF	TGCGCCAGCAGCCGAGGGGGACGACAGGGGTTCTCCTACGAGCAGTATTTC
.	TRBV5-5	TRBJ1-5	CASSLDPYYSNQPKHF	TGTGCCAGCAGCTTGGATCCTTACTATAGTAATCAGCCCAAGCATTTT
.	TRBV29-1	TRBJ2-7	CTVIFLQPGSYEQYF	TGCACCGTCATTTTTCTACAGCCAGGATCCTACGAGCAGTACTTC
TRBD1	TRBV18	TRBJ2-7	CASSPKTGVLRDEQYF	TGTGCCAGCTCACCTAAGACAGGGGTCCTTAGGGACGAGCAGTACTTC
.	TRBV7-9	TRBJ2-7	CASSTTGPSYEQYF	TGTGCCAGCAGCACTACGGGCCCGTCATACGAGCAGTACTTC
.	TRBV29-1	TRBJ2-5	CSVSRTRGSWETQYF	TGCAGCGTTTCAAGGACAAGGGGCTCGTGGGAAACCCAGTACTTC
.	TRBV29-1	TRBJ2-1	CSDLVSSGHEQFF	TGCAGCGATCTGGTATCGTCAGGGCATGAGCAGTTCTTC
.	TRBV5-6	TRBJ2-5	CASSLEVCQETQYF	TGTGCCAGCAGCTTGGAGGTTTGTCAAGAGACCCAGTACTTC
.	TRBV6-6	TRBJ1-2	CATAWGTRASYTF	TGTGCCACCGCCTGGGGGACGAGGGCAAGCTACACCTTC
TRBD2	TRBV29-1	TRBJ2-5	CGVRTSGSWGETQYF	TGCGGCGTTAGGACTAGCGGGAGTTGGGGAGAGACCCAGTACTTC